This T cell receptor (beta chain) is from a study of blood T cell repertoires in COVID-19. Background on the study: The origin of the acute and convalescent COVID-19 samples was the United States, Italy and Spain. Sources were T cells, B-cell-depleted T cells, or PBMCs; the material itself was cDNA or gDNA.

Trimming took 2 bases from V and 7 from J, leaving 9 bases between them. Germline V gene lookup returns CDR1 SGHNT and CDR2 YYREEE (reference sequence). The CDR3 has 13 residues. Per the original methods: Estimates of nucleated cell counts were drawn from the amplification of reference gene primers. Using immunoSEQ multiplex PCR, the repertoire was profiled, and TCRdb retains in-frame clones only, with some absent. Clone size and V and J calls were adopted from that table, with D and trimming inferred from the DNA. The data show around 460,000 clones, over 85% seen once. The clonotype was recovered from a man younger than 35 with COVID-19, enrolled during active disease. Sequenced sample: peripheral blood. This chain joins TRBV5-4 and TRBJ1-4; D is undetermined. CDR3 bases: TGTGCCAGCAGCTTTTGGGGAGCTGAAAAACTGTTTTTT. Encoded protein: CASSFWGAEKLFF.